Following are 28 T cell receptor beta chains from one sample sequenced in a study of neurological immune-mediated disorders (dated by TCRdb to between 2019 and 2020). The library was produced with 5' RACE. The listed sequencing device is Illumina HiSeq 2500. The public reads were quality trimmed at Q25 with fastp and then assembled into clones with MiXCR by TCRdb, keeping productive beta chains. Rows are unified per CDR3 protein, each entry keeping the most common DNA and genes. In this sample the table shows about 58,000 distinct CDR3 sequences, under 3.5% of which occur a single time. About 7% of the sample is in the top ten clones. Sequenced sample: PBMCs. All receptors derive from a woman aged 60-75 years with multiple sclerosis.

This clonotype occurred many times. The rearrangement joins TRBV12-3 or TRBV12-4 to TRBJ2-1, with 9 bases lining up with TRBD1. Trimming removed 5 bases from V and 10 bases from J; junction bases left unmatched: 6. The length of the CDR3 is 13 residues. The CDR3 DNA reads TGTGCCAGCAGTCCCGGACAGGGGTGGGAGCAGTTCTTC. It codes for CASSPGQGWEQFF.

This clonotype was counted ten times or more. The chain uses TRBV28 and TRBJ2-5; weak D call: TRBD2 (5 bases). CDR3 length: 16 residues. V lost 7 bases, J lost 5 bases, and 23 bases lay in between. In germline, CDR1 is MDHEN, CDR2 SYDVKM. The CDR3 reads CASKALGSPAQETQYF. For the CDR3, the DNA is TGTGCCAGCAAAGCCCTGGGGAGCCCCGCACAGGAGACCCAGTACTTC.

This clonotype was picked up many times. The CDR3 nucleotides are TGCAGTGCTAGTCGGTTCAGGGTCTTGTACAATGAGCAGTTCTTC. Translation gives CSASRFRVLYNEQFF. J is TRBJ2-1 and V is TRBV20-1; maybe TRBD1 (5 bases). The V gene lost 3 bases and the J gene lost 4 bases, with 16 bases spanning the gap. The V gene's germline CDR1 is DFQATT and CDR2 SNEGSKA (reference sequence). This CDR3 is built from 15 residues.

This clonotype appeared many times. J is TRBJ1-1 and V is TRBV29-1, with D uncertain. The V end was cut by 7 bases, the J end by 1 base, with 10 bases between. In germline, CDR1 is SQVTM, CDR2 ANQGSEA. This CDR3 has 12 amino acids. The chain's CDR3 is CSARLSNTEAFF. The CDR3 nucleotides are TGCAGCGCTCGTCTATCGAACACTGAAGCTTTCTTT.

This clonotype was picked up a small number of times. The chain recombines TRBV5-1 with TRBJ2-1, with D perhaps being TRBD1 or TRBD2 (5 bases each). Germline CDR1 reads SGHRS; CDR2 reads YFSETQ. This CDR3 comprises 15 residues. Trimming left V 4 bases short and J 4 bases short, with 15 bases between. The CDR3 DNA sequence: TGCGCCAGCAGCGGCCGGGACCACACTTACAATGAGCAGTTCTTC. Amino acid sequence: CASSGRDHTYNEQFF.

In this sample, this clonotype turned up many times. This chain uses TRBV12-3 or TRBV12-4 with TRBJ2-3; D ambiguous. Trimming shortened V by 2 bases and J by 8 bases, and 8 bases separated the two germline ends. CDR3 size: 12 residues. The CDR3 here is CASSLHVSTQYF. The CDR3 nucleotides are TGTGCCAGCAGTTTACACGTCAGTACGCAGTATTTT.

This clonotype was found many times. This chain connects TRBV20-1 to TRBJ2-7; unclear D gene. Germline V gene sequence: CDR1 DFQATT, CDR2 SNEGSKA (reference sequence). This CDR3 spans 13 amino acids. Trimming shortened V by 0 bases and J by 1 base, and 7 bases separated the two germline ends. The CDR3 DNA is TGCAGTGCTAGAGAAGACACTTCCTACGAGCAGTACTTC. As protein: CSAREDTSYEQYF.

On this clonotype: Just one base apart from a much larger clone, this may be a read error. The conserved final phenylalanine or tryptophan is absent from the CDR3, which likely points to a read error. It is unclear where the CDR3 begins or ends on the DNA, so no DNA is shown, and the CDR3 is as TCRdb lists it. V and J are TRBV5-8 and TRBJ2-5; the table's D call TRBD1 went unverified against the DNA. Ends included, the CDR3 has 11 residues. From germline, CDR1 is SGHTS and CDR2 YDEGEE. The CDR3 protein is CASSLRERVGG.

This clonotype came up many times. CDR3 amino acids: CASSPRGVVAKNIQYF. The CDR3 nucleotides read TGTGCCAGCAGCCCGCGGGGGGTAGTAGCCAAAAACATTCAGTACTTC. The rearrangement joins TRBV7-9 to TRBJ2-4; 8 bases are shared with TRBD2. CDR3 length equals 16 residues. Germline CDR1 reads SEHNR; CDR2 reads FQNEAQ (reference sequence). V trimming: 5 bases; J trimming: 0 bases; junction bases outside the gene matches: 6.

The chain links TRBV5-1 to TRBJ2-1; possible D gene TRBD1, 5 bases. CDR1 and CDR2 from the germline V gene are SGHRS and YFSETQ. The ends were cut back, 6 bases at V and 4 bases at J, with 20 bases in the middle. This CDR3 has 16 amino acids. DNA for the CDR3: TGCGCCAGCACCTCGGACCCCCTAGGGGATTACAATGAGCAGTTCTTC. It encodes CASTSDPLGDYNEQFF.

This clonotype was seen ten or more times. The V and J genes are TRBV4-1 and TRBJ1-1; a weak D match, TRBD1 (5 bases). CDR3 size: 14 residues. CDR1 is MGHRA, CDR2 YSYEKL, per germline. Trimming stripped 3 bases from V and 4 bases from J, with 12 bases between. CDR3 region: CASSHFQGSTEAFF. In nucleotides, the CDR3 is TGCGCCAGCAGCCACTTCCAGGGATCCACTGAAGCTTTCTTT.

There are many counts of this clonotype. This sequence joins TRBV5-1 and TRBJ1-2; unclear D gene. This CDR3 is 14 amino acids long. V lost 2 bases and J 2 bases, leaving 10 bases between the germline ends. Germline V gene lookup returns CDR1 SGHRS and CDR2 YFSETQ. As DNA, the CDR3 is TGCGCCAGCAGCTTTGGCAGGAGCAACTATGGCTACACCTTC. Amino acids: CASSFGRSNYGYTF.

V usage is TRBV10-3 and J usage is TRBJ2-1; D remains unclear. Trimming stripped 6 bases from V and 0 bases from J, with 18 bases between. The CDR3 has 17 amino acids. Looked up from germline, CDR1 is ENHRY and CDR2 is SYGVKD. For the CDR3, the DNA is TGTGCCATCAGAGAAATGACGAGGCAATTCTCCTACAATGAGCAGTTCTTC. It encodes CAIREMTRQFSYNEQFF.

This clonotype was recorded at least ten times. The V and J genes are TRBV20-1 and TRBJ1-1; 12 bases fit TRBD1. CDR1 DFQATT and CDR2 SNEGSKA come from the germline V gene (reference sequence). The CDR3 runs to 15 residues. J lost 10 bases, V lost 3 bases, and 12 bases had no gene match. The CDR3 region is CSASHWGQGANSAFF. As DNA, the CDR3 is TGCAGTGCTAGCCATTGGGGACAGGGGGCCAATTCAGCTTTCTTT.

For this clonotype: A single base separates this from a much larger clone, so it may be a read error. CDR3 loop: CASSQTETSGGEQFF. DNA of the CDR3: TGTGCCAGCTCACAAACCGAGACTAGCGGGGGAGAGCAGTTCTTC. This rearrangement joins TRBV18 to TRBJ2-1; 12 nucleotides line up with TRBD2. Losses at the gene ends were 4 bases for V and 10 bases for J; bases not matched to a gene: 8. CDR1 is KGHSH, CDR2 LQKENI, per germline. The CDR3 sequence is 15 residues long.

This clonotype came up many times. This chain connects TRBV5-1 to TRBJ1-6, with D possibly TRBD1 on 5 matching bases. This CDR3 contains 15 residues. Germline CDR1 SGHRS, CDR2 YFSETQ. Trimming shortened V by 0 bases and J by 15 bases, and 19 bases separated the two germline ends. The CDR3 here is CASSLELGRGGHLHF. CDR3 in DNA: TGCGCCAGCAGCTTGGAGTTGGGACGAGGCGGCCACCTCCACTTT.

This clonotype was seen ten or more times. This chain's CDR3 is CASSLRLERAFEQFF. CDR3 bases: TGTGCCAGCAGTTTGAGGTTGGAGAGGGCCTTTGAGCAGTTCTTC. The chain employs TRBV27 and TRBJ2-1; D perhaps matches TRBD2 (5 bases). The CDR3 consists of 15 residues. Trimming removed 3 bases at V and 9 bases at J, with 18 bases between. Germline values: CDR1 MNHEY, CDR2 SMNVEV (reference sequence).

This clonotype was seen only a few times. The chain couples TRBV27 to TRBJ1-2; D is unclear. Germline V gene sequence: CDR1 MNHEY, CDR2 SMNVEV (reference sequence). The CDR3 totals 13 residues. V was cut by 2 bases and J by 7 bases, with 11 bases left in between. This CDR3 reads CASSLEGNGGYTF. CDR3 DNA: TGTGCCAGCAGTTTAGAGGGCAACGGTGGCTACACCTTC.

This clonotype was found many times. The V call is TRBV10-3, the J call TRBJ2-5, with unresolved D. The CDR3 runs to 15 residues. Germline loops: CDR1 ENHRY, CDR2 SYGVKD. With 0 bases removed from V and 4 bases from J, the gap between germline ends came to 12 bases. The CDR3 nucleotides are TGTGCCATCAGTGAGTCAGGTCTTGGTGTAGAGACCCAGTACTTC. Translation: CAISESGLGVETQYF.

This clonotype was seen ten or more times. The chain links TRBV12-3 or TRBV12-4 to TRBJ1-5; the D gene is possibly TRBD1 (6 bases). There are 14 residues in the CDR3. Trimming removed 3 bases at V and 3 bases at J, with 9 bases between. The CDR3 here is CASSFLGANQPQHF. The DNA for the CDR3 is TGTGCCAGCAGTTTTTTGGGGGCCAATCAGCCCCAGCATTTT.

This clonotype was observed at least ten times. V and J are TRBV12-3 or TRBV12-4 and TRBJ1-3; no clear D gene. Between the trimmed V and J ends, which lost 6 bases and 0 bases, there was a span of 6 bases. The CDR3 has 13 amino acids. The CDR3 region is CASSPSSGNTIYF. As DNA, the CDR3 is TGTGCCAGCAGCCCGAGCTCTGGAAACACCATATATTTT.

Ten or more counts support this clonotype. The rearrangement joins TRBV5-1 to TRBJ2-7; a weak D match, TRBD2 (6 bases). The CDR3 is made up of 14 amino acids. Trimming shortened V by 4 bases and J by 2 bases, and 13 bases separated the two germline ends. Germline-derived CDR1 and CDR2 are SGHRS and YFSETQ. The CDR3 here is CASSGSSVTYEQYF. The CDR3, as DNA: TGCGCCAGCAGCGGTTCTAGCGTAACCTACGAGCAGTACTTC.

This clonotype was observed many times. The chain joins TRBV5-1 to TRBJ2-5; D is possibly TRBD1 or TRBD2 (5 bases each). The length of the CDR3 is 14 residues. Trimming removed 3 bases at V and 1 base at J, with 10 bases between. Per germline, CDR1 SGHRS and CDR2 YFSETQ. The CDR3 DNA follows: TGCGCCAGCAGCTCCCGGGGCCCCCAAGAGACCCAGTACTTC. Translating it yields CASSSRGPQETQYF.

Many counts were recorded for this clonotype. The CDR3 coding sequence is TGTGCCAGCAGCCTACAAGATACGCAGTATTTT. This gives the protein CASSLQDTQYF. The chain carries TRBV2 and TRBJ2-3; no clear D gene. The CDR3 length is 11 residues. The germline CDR1 and CDR2 sequences are SNHLY and FYNNEI. Trimming removed 6 bases from V and 5 bases from J, with 6 bases in between.

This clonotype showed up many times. CDR3 bases: TGTGCCAGCAGCTCAGGGACAGTCGGGACAGATACGCAGTATTTT. Encoded protein: CASSSGTVGTDTQYF. The chain is built from TRBV5-6 and TRBJ2-3; 7 bases map to TRBD1. The CDR3 sequence is 15 residues long. Germline assignment: CDR1 SGHDT and CDR2 YYEEEE. V shed 3 bases and J 3 bases; nucleotides not matched to a gene: 7.

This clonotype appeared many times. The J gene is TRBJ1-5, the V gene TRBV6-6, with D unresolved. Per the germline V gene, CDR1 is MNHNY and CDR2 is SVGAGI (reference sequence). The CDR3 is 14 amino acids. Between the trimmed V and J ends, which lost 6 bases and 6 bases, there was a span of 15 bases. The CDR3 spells CASSLYRFSQPQHF. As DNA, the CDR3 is TGTGCCAGCAGCCTCTACAGATTCAGTCAGCCCCAGCATTTT.

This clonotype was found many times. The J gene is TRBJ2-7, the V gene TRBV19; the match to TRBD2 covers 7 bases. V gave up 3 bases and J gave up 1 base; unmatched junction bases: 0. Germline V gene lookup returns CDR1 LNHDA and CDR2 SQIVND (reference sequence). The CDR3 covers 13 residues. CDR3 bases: TGTGCCAGTAGTATCGGGGGGTCCTACGAGCAGTACTTC. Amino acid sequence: CASSIGGSYEQYF. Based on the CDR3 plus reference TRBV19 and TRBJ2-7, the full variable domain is DGGITQSPKYLFRKEGQNVTLSCEQNLNHDAMYWYRQDPGQGLRLIYYSQIVNDFQKGDIAEGYSVSREKKESFPLTVTSAQKNPTAFYLCASSIGGSYEQYFGPGTRLTVT.

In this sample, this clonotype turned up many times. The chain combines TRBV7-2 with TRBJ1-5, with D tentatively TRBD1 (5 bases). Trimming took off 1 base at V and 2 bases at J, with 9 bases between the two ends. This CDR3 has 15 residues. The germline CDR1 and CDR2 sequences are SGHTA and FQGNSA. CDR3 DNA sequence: TGTGCCAGCAGCTTAGGGGGGACCCGCAATCAGCCCCAGCATTTT. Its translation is CASSLGGTRNQPQHF.